The entry below gives a single T cell receptor (beta chain) sequence along with its context. The data stem from a study of cytomegalovirus exposure and HLA in healthy donors. Overall study: Genotyping showed roughly 81% of hundreds of donors falling in the Caucasian-associated ancestry cluster.

It was with 60 Vbeta and 13 Jbeta primers that the PCR ran. The table came from immunoSEQ multiplex PCR; TCRdb's copy has only in-frame clones and leaves some out. The sample has under 200,000 clones. The specimen sequenced was PBMCs. This clonotype originated in a woman aged 18-29 years in good health and CMV-seropositive.

The DNA of the CDR3 is TGTGCCAGCTTGTTTGACGCCGGGGTGGATACGCAGTATTTT. Translating gives CASLFDAGVDTQYF. The V gene is TRBV11-2, the J gene TRBJ2-3; possibly TRBD2 for D (5 bases). The CDR3 totals 14 residues. Germline V gives CDR1 SGHAT, CDR2 FQNNGV. The V end was cut by 8 bases, the J end by 6 bases, with 18 bases between.